The 28 T cell receptor beta chains given below trace back to one sample, sequenced in a study of T cell repertoires in cytomegalovirus infection (dated by TCRdb to the late 2010s). Instrument used: Illumina HiSeq 1500. The public reads were reprocessed in TCRdb via fastp at Q25 and MiXCR, keeping in-frame beta chains. Rows are unified per CDR3 protein, each entry keeping the most common DNA and genes. Counted in this sample were about 680,000 distinct CDR3 sequences; 20% to 30% of them appeared once. The ten largest clones add up to around 7.6% of the sample. Sample: CD8+ T cells from PBMCs. The receptor set was obtained from a human donor in good health (CMV status not recorded). Some clones in this sample may be carry-over from other donors' samples.

In its sample, this clonotype was seen a few times. The chain joins TRBV7-9 to TRBJ1-4; no reliable D call. The CDR3 totals 11 residues. Germline V CDR1 and CDR2: SEHNR, FQNEAQ (reference sequence). The V end was cut by 3 bases, the J end by 8 bases, with 4 bases between. CDR3 amino acids: CASSFREKLFF. As DNA, the CDR3 is TGTGCCAGCAGCTTTAGGGAAAAACTGTTTTTT.

This clonotype was recorded at least ten times. The V gene is TRBV5-1, the J gene TRBJ2-2, with 7 bases fitting TRBD2. Unmatched junction bases numbered 10, after V lost 4 bases and J lost 1 base. The CDR3 length is 17 residues. The germline V gene encodes CDR1 SGHRS and CDR2 YFSETQ. Written as DNA, the CDR3 is TGCGCCAGCAGCCCTTCCTGGGGACTAAAGAACACCGGGGAGCTGTTTTTT. It specifies CASSPSWGLKNTGELFF.

The V gene is TRBV7-3, the J gene TRBJ2-1, with D perhaps matching TRBD2 (6 bases). CDR1 and CDR2 (germline): SGHTA, FQGTGA. This CDR3 is 16 amino acids long. The ends were cut back, 5 bases at V and 8 bases at J, with 22 bases in the middle. In DNA form, the CDR3 reads TGTGCCAGCAGCCCCAGCCTTTTCGGCCGGGGGTATGAGCAGTTCTTC. It translates to CASSPSLFGRGYEQFF.

This sequence joins TRBV20-1 and TRBJ2-7; 9 bases map to TRBD1. From germline, CDR1 is DFQATT and CDR2 SNEGSKA (reference sequence). The CDR3 sequence is 16 residues long. With V trimmed by 3 bases and J by 4 bases, 13 bases remained unmatched. The CDR3, as DNA: TGCAGTGCTAGTCCAACGTACCGGGACAGGGTGTACGAGCAGTACGTC. The encoded protein is CSASPTYRDRVYEQYV.

This clonotype appeared a few times. V gene TRBV4-1 combines with J gene TRBJ2-6; D is ambiguous. The CDR3 has 15 residues. Germline CDR1 is MGHRA and CDR2 is YSYEKL. V lost 0 bases and J 3 bases, leaving 6 bases between the germline ends. In nucleotides, the CDR3 is TGCGCCAGCAGCCAAGAAGGCGGTGGGGCCAACGTCCTGACTTTC. Translated, it gives CASSQEGGGANVLTF.

This rearrangement joins TRBV7-8 to TRBJ2-3; possible D gene TRBD2, 7 bases. This CDR3 has 15 residues. Trimming took 5 bases from V and 5 from J, leaving 17 bases between them. From germline, CDR1 is SGHVS and CDR2 FQNEAQ. CDR3 loop: CASSPGGGALDTQYF. CDR3 bases: TGTGCCAGCAGCCCTGGGGGGGGGGCTTTAGATACGCAGTATTTT.

The gene calls are TRBV29-1 and TRBJ2-1; tentative D call: TRBD2 (5 bases). The CDR3 spans 14 residues. The V end was cut by 3 bases, the J end by 5 bases, with 14 bases between. Germline V CDR1 and CDR2: SQVTM, ANQGSEA. The CDR3 reads CSVEEERLNNEQFF. The CDR3 nucleotides read TGCAGCGTTGAGGAGGAACGGTTGAACAATGAGCAGTTCTTC.

This clonotype was seen a few times. The V call is TRBV5-6, the J call TRBJ1-3, with 9 bases lining up with TRBD1. Trimming cost V 2 bases and J 4 bases; bases outside gene matches: 4. Per germline, CDR1 SGHDT and CDR2 YYEEEE. This CDR3 comprises 15 residues. CDR3 coding DNA: TGTGCCAGCAGCTTCGGGACAGGGTCCGGAAACACCATATATTTT. Its protein product is CASSFGTGSGNTIYF.

The rearrangement joins TRBV2 to TRBJ2-1, with 9 bases aligning to TRBD2. The germline V gene has CDR1 SNHLY and CDR2 FYNNEI. The CDR3 is 16 amino acids. The trim removed 5 bases at V and 4 bases at J, leaving 9 bases unmatched. The CDR3 here is CASSFRSGGHYNEQFF. CDR3 nucleotide sequence: TGTGCCAGCAGTTTCCGAAGCGGGGGGCATTACAATGAGCAGTTCTTC.

The rearrangement links TRBV29-1 to TRBJ2-1; no clear D gene. V dropped 6 bases and J dropped 5 bases, with 14 bases sitting between them. The CDR3 sequence is 13 residues long. In germline, CDR1 is SQVTM, CDR2 ANQGSEA. The CDR3 bases are TGCAGCGTCGACCAAGACACCGACAATGAGCAGTTCTTC. Its protein product is CSVDQDTDNEQFF.

V is TRBV20-1 and J is TRBJ2-7; the D is unclear. Trimming took off 1 base at V and 0 bases at J, with 13 bases between the two ends. Germline values: CDR1 DFQATT, CDR2 SNEGSKA (reference sequence). CDR3 length equals 15 residues. For the CDR3, the DNA is TGCAGTGCTAGAGTCCTCGGCCCTAGCTCCTACGAGCAGTACGTC. It encodes CSARVLGPSSYEQYV.

This clonotype was seen a few times. CDR3 nucleotide sequence: TGCAGCGTTGAAACCCGGACAGGGGCCTTCGGGACCTACGAGCAGTACTTC. Translated, it gives CSVETRTGAFGTYEQYF. The chain combines TRBV29-1 with TRBJ2-7; 9 bases match TRBD1. The CDR3 extends over 17 amino acids. V lost 2 bases, J lost 2 bases, and 13 bases stayed unmatched. Germline V gene sequence: CDR1 SQVTM, CDR2 ANQGSEA.

This clonotype has a count of ten or more. The chain is built from TRBV7-8 and TRBJ2-1; 8 positions agree with TRBD2. The CDR3 is made up of 16 amino acids. The V segment lost 7 bases and the J segment 4 bases; nucleotides outside the gene matches: 12. CDR1 and CDR2 (germline): SGHVS, FQNEAQ. The CDR3 loop reads CASTFPRGGLYNEQFF. DNA of the CDR3: TGTGCCAGCACCTTTCCACGGGGGGGCCTGTACAATGAGCAGTTCTTC.

Note on this clonotype: Just one base apart from a much larger clone, this may be a read error. The chain combines TRBV7-8 with TRBJ2-7, with TRBD1 identical over 7 bases. Germline CDR1 and CDR2: SGHVS and FQNEAQ. The CDR3 is 12 amino acids. DNA of the CDR3: TGTGACAGCCGGGACAGCTCCTACGAGCAGTACTTC. Translation gives CDSRDSSYEQYF.

The rearrangement uses TRBV29-1 and TRBJ2-5, with 8 bases identical to TRBD1. The CDR3 sequence is 16 residues long. V lost 4 bases to trimming and J lost 0 bases; unmatched junction nucleotides: 10. Germline V gene sequence: CDR1 SQVTM, CDR2 ANQGSEA. This chain's CDR3 is CSVAGDRSSYQETQYF. CDR3 sequence (DNA): TGCAGCGTTGCCGGGGACAGGTCATCGTACCAAGAGACCCAGTACTTC.

The V call is TRBV7-4, the J call TRBJ2-3, with D perhaps TRBD2 (5 bases). Germline CDR1 is SGHVT and CDR2 is SQSDAQ. Trimming stripped 6 bases from V and 3 bases from J, with 16 bases between. CDR3 length: 15 residues. CDR3: CASSPGVGRTDTQYF. The CDR3, as DNA: TGTGCCAGCAGTCCCGGGGTCGGCAGGACAGATACGCAGTATTTT. Full variable domain (missing parts from reference TRBV7-4 and TRBJ2-3): GAGVSQSPRYKVAKRGRDVALRCDSISGHVTLYWYRQTLGQGSEVLTYSQSDAQRDKSGRPSGRFSAERPERSVSTLKIQRTEQGDSAVYLCASSPGVGRTDTQYFGPGTRLTVL.

This clonotype was counted a few times. J is TRBJ2-7 and V is TRBV29-1, with TRBD2 as a possible D gene (6 bases). This CDR3 contains 13 residues. Trimming shortened V by 5 bases and J by 0 bases, and 11 bases separated the two germline ends. Germline V gene data show CDR1 as SQVTM and CDR2 as ANQGSEA. The CDR3 DNA follows: TGCAGCGTTAGTGAGGAGGGCTCCTACGAGCAGTACGTC. Amino acids: CSVSEEGSYEQYV.

This clonotype was picked up many times. V gene TRBV12-3 or TRBV12-4 combines with J gene TRBJ2-1, with D possibly called TRBD1 or TRBD2 (6 bases each). Trimming took off 4 bases at V and 6 bases at J, with 28 bases between the two ends. The CDR3 has 19 residues. This CDR3 is CASSSPGHRRGELLNEQFF. The CDR3 nucleotides are TGTGCCAGCAGTTCCCCGGGACATAGAAGGGGGGAACTTCTCAATGAGCAGTTCTTC.

This clonotype was counted only a few times. The rearrangement uses TRBV24-1 and TRBJ1-5; 11 nucleotides align to TRBD1. CDR1 is KGHDR, CDR2 SFDVKD, per germline. V shed 4 bases and J 4 bases; nucleotides not matched to a gene: 8. This CDR3 contains 17 residues. CDR3 region: CATSDAGTGGGNQPQHF. The CDR3 nucleotides are TGTGCCACCAGTGACGCCGGGACAGGGGGTGGAAATCAGCCCCAGCATTTT.

The V gene is TRBV5-5, the J gene TRBJ2-5, with TRBD2 matching 13 bases. CDR1 is SGHKS, CDR2 YYEKEE, per germline (reference sequence). This CDR3 comprises 18 residues. V was clipped by 1 base and J by 3 bases; unmatched bases: 9. CDR3 in amino acids: CASSLREFGTSGEETQYF. The DNA for the CDR3 is TGTGCCAGCAGCTTGAGGGAGTTTGGGACTAGCGGGGAAGAGACCCAGTACTTC. Variable domain in full (rest from reference TRBV5-5 and TRBJ2-5): DAGVTQSPTHLIKTRGQQVTLRCSPISGHKSVSWYQQVLGQGPQFIFQYYEKEERGRGNFPDRFSARQFPNYSSELNVNALLLGDSALYLCASSLREFGTSGEETQYFGPGTRLLVL.

In its sample, this clonotype was seen a few times. The chain recombines TRBV7-9 with TRBJ2-7, with D perhaps TRBD2 (5 bases). Trimming left V 2 bases short and J 7 bases short, with 12 bases between. The length of the CDR3 is 13 residues. CDR1 is SEHNR and CDR2 is FQNEAQ in the germline V gene (reference sequence). The CDR3 loop reads CASSLSYGDEQYV. CDR3 nucleotides: TGTGCCAGCAGCTTATCCTACGGGGATGAGCAGTACGTC.

The chain uses TRBV7-9 and TRBJ1-2; maybe TRBD1 (6 bases). CDR1 and CDR2 (germline): SEHNR, FQNEAQ (reference sequence). The CDR3 has 15 amino acids. V lost 4 bases and J 6 bases, leaving 18 bases between the germline ends. CDR3 DNA: TGTGCCAGCAGCTCCCCCGGTGGGGGCGTGGATGGCTACACCTTC. Residues: CASSSPGGGVDGYTF.

J is TRBJ2-1 and V is TRBV29-1; D gene ambiguous. This CDR3 has 12 residues. Germline V gives CDR1 SQVTM, CDR2 ANQGSEA. With 5 bases removed from V and 10 bases from J, the gap between germline ends came to 15 bases. The CDR3 coding sequence is TGCAGCGTTTCCTTGACTGGCCCCGAGCAGTTCTTC. It translates to CSVSLTGPEQFF.

This clonotype was observed many times. This chain links TRBV7-9 with TRBJ2-2, with 10 bases matching TRBD1. With V trimmed by 8 bases and J by 4 bases, 4 bases remained unmatched. CDR3 length equals 14 residues. Germline assignment: CDR1 SEHNR and CDR2 FQNEAQ (reference sequence). The CDR3 loop is CASSGTGATGELFF. The CDR3 nucleotides are TGTGCCAGCTCCGGGACAGGGGCCACCGGGGAGCTGTTTTTT.

In its sample, this clonotype was seen once. Just one base apart from a much larger clone, this may be a read error. The J gene is TRBJ1-2, the V gene TRBV7-9; no definite D call. V lost 1 base and J lost 7, with 19 bases in between. The CDR3 covers 16 residues. Germline values: CDR1 SEHNR, CDR2 FQNEAQ (reference sequence). The CDR3 DNA sequence: TGTGCCAGCAGCTTAGTTATGACGGATCGAAATGGTGGCTACACCTTC. Protein: CASSLVMTDRNGGYTF.

The chain combines TRBV27 with TRBJ2-2; 7 nucleotides agree with TRBD1. V trimming: 8 bases; J trimming: 2 bases; junction bases outside the gene matches: 5. CDR3 length: 14 residues. Germline CDR1 reads MNHEY; CDR2 reads SMNVEV (reference sequence). The CDR3 sequence: CASGRDSNTGELFF. DNA for the CDR3: TGTGCCAGCGGCCGGGACAGTAACACCGGGGAGCTGTTTTTT.

Only a few counts were recorded for this clonotype. CDR3 amino acids: CASSTDERRYNEQFF. CDR3 nucleotide sequence: TGTGCCAGCAGCACGGACGAAAGACGCTACAATGAGCAGTTCTTC. The chain has TRBV6-2 or TRBV6-3 and TRBJ2-1, with no clear D. The CDR3 has 15 amino acids. Trimming cost V 6 bases and J 3 bases, with 15 bases left between them. CDR1 is MNHEY and CDR2 is SVGEGT in the germline V gene.

The V call is TRBV6-6, the J call TRBJ1-6, with TRBD1 identical over 9 bases. Germline V gene data show CDR1 as MNHNY and CDR2 as SVGAGI (reference sequence). This CDR3 has 17 amino acids. The V gene end was trimmed by 5 bases and the J gene end by 4 bases; junction bases not matched to a gene: 9. The CDR3 region is CASSQKDRGKYNSPLHF. DNA of the CDR3: TGTGCCAGCAGTCAGAAGGACAGGGGAAAATATAATTCACCCCTCCACTTT.